The sequence of this T cell receptor beta chain was determined in a study of blood T cell repertoires in COVID-19. The overall study: Samples taken during acute and convalescent COVID-19 were collected in the United States, Italy and Spain. T cells, B-cell-depleted T cells, or PBMCs supplied cDNA or gDNA.

This clone was seen a single time. The CDR3 covers 14 residues. Between the trimmed V and J ends, which lost 0 bases and 6 bases, there was a span of 13 bases. Looked up from germline, CDR1 is SGHRS and CDR2 is YFSETQ. Per the original data handling: Quantification of nucleated cells was approximated via reference gene primer amplification. Here immunoSEQ multiplex PCR was the method, and the copy in TCRdb shows in-frame clones only, minus some. V, J and clone size reflect that table, while D and trimming were determined from the DNA. The sample yields hundreds of thousands of clones, 82% seen once. The V and J genes are TRBV5-1 and TRBJ2-7; TRBD1 might be the D (6 bases). The receptor comes from an elderly woman with acute or convalescent COVID-19. Sequencing input: peripheral blood. CDR3 bases: TGCGCCAGCAGCTTGGACAGGGAAAAGGGCGAGCAGTACTTC. This translates into CASSLDREKGEQYF.